This TCR beta chain was recorded in a study of T cell responses to AZD1222 COVID-19 vaccine. Measured with immunoSEQ multiplex PCR; TCRdb has only the in-frame clones, and not every one. This table has about 120,000 clones, roughly 85% appearing once. The CDR3 is 16 amino acids. The V end was cut by 3 bases, the J end by 5 bases, with 19 bases between. The germline V gene encodes CDR1 LNHDA and CDR2 SQIVND (reference sequence). The sequences come from peripheral blood, collected on day 0 of AZD1222 vaccination. V usage is TRBV19 and J usage is TRBJ1-1; D is undetermined. This TCR derives from an adult in good health. DNA of the CDR3: TGTGCCAGTAGTATGTCCGCCAATCCTCTGGGGACTGAAGCTTTCTTT. This sequence encodes CASSMSANPLGTEAFF. Combining the CDR3 with reference TRBV19 and TRBJ1-1 gives the whole variable domain DGGITQSPKYLFRKEGQNVTLSCEQNLNHDAMYWYRQDPGQGLRLIYYSQIVNDFQKGDIAEGYSVSREKKESFPLTVTSAQKNPTAFYLCASSMSANPLGTEAFFGQGTRLTVV.